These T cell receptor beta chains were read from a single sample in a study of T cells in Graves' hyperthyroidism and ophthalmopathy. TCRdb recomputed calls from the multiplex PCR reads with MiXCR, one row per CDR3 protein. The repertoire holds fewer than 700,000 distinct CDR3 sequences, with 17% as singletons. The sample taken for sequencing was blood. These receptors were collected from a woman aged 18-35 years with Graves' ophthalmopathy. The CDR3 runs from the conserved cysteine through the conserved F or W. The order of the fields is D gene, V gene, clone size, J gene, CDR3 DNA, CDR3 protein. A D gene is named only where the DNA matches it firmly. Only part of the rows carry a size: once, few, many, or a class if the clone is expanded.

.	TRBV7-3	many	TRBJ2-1	TGTGCCAGCAGACAGGACAGCAACAATGAGCAGTTCTTC	CASRQDSNNEQFF
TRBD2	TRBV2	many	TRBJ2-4	TGTGCCAGCAGGAAAGGACTAGCGGGAGGTAAAAACATTCAGTACTTC	CASRKGLAGGKNIQYF
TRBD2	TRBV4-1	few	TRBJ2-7	TGCGCCAGCAGCGTGACTAGCGGGAGTTCCGGCCTATACGAGCAGTACTTC	CASSVTSGSSGLYEQYF
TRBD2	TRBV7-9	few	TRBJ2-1	TGTGCTCTGGGGACTAGCGGGAGACATGAGCAGTTCTTC	CALGTSGRHEQFF
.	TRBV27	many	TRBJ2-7	TGTGCCAGCAGTCGTGGGAGTGCCTACGAGCAGTACTTC	CASSRGSAYEQYF
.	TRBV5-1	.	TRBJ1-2	TGCGCCAGCAGCCTCGGGTTAGTGGGGCGGGACCTGGCTAACTATGGCTACACCTTC	CASSLGLVGRDLANYGYTF
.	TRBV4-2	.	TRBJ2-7	TGTGCCAGCAGCCCGAGAGGGATCTCCTACGAGCAGTACTTC	CASSPRGISYEQYF
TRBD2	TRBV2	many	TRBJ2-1	TGTGCCAGCAGGACGACTAGCGGGAGAATCAATGAGCAGTTCTTC	CASRTTSGRINEQFF
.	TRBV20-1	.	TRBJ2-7	TGCAGTGCCAACCCTCAGTCCCAGGGCTACGAGCAGTACTTC	CSANPQSQGYEQYF
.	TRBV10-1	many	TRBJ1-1	TGCGCCAGCAGTGAGTCGAGTGAGGGGTCAGAAGCTTTCTTT	CASSESSEGSEAFF
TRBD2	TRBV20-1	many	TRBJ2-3	TGCAGTTCTCCCCGGGGGGGCACAGATACGCAGTATTTT	CSSPRGGTDTQYF
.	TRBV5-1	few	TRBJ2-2	TGCGCCAGCAGCTTGGCCCAGACTTCGAACACCGGGGAGCTGTTTTTT	CASSLAQTSNTGELFF
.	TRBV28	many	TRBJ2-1	TGTGCCAGCAGTTTTCTTCAGGGGAGCTACAATGAGCAGTTCTTC	CASSFLQGSYNEQFF
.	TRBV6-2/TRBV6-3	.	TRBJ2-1	TGTGCCAGCAGACTCCAGGTGGGGAATGAGCAGTTCTTC	CASRLQVGNEQFF
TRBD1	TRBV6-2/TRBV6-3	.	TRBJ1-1	TGTGCCAGCAGCCCCTACAGGGGCAAGAACACTGAAGCTTTCTTT	CASSPYRGKNTEAFF
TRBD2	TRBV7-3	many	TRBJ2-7	TGTGCCAGCAGCCGGGGCGGGGGCTACGAGCAGTACTTC	CASSRGGGYEQYF
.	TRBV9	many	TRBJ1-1	TGTGCCAGCAGCGTCCAGGGATCTACGGGAACTGAAGCTTTCTTT	CASSVQGSTGTEAFF
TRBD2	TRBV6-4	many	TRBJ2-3	TGTGCCAGCAGTGCACTAGCGGGAGCCCCAGATACGCAGTATTTT	CASSALAGAPDTQYF
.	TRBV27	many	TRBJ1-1	TGTGCCAGCAGTTTATCTTTAGGGACCCCGACTGCTGAAGCTTTCTTT	CASSLSLGTPTAEAFF
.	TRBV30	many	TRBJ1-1	TGTGCCTGGGCTAAAGGGACGGGAAACACTGAAGCTTTCTTT	CAWAKGTGNTEAFF
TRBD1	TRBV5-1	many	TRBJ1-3	TGCGCCAGCAGCCTAACAGGGGACTCTGGAAACACCATATATTTT	CASSLTGDSGNTIYF
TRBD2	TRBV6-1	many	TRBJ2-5	TGTGCCAGCAGTAGCGGGACTAGCTCGGGGGAGACCCAGTACTTC	CASSSGTSSGETQYF
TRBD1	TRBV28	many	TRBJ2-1	TGTGCCAGCTTGGTTTCGGACAGGGGGCTCAATGAGCAGTTCTTC	CASLVSDRGLNEQFF
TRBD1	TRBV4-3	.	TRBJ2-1	TGCGCCAGCAGCAAAGGGACAGAATACAATGAGCAGTTCTTC	CASSKGTEYNEQFF
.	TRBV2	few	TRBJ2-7	TGTGCCAGCAGTGAAAATGGGGAATACGAGCAGTACTTC	CASSENGEYEQYF
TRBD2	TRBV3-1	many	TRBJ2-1	TGTGCCAGCAGTCCGACTAGCGGGAGTTTCGGCAATGAGCAGTTCTTC	CASSPTSGSFGNEQFF
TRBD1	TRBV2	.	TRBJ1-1	TGTGCCAGCAGTGGGGACAGGGGAGGTGAAGCTTTCTTT	CASSGDRGGEAFF
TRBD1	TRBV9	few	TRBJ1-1	TGTGCCAGCAGCGGGGGACAGGGGAGTACTGAAGCTTTCTTT	CASSGGQGSTEAFF
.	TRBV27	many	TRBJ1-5	TGTGCCAGCAGTGCGATCCCCGGGCTCCAAAGCAATCAGCCCCAGCATTTT	CASSAIPGLQSNQPQHF
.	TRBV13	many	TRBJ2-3	TGTGCCAGCAGCTTAGGACGAGGGGACACAGATACGCAGTATTTT	CASSLGRGDTDTQYF
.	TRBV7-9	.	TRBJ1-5	TGTGCCAGCAGCCCAGACGGTAACCGGGGCAATCAGCCCCAGCATTTT	CASSPDGNRGNQPQHF
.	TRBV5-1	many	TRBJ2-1	TGCGCCAGCAGCACGGAGCGTCGGGTCGATAACTACAATGAGCAGTTCTTC	CASSTERRVDNYNEQFF
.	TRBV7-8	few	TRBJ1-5	TGTGCCAGCAGCATAAGGGGCAGTCAGCCCCAGCATTTT	CASSIRGSQPQHF
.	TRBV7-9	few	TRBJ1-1	TGTGCCAGCAGCTTAGCGGCGACAGTGAACACTGAAGCTTTCTTT	CASSLAATVNTEAFF
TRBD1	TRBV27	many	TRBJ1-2	TGTGCCAGCAGTCCTGTAGCACAGGGGTCCTATGGCTACACCTTC	CASSPVAQGSYGYTF
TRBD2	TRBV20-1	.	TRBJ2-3	TGCAGTGGGGGGACTAGCGGGGGCCCCGCAGATACGCAGTATTTT	CSGGTSGGPADTQYF
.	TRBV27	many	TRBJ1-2	TGTGCCAGCAGTTTAGTTTCTTGGCAGGGGCTAAATGGCTACACCTTC	CASSLVSWQGLNGYTF
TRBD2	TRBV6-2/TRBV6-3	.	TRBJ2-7	TGTGCCAGCAGTTACGTTGGGGGAGGGCAATACGAGCAGTACTTC	CASSYVGGGQYEQYF
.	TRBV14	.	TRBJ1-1	TGTGCCAGCGGGATGATTGACACTGAAGCTTTCTTT	CASGMIDTEAFF
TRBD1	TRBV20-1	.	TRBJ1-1	TGCAGTGCCCTTTACACAGGGGGCATGTCTTACGGCACTGAAGCTTTCTTT	CSALYTGGMSYGTEAFF
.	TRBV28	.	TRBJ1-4	TGTGCCAGCAGTTCCCTCGGGGTGGATTCGGGTGAAAAACTGTTTTTT	CASSSLGVDSGEKLFF
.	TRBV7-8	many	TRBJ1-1	TGTGCCAGCAGCTTAGTAACAGCTGAAGCTTTCTTT	CASSLVTAEAFF
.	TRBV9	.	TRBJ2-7	TGTGCCAGCAGCGTAGGGGGTCTTAACTACGAGCAGTACTTC	CASSVGGLNYEQYF
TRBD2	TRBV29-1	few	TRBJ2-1	TGCAGCGTTGGCCCTAGCGGGGGACACTACAATGAGCAGTTCTTC	CSVGPSGGHYNEQFF